This T cell receptor beta chain was obtained from a study of cytomegalovirus exposure and HLA in healthy donors. Study-level information: It was reported in a later analysis that the 100 to 150 validation repertoires used the same platform as the 500 to 700 first-cohort repertoires. Study-level findings and limits: In the roughly 120 validation repertoires, a later analysis found that first-cohort TCR clusters tended to co-occur.

Points on this clone: Its antigen is currently unknown.

The repertoire was sequenced with immunoSEQ multiplex PCR; TCRdb's copy has only in-frame clones and lacks some. The sample lists more than 250,000 clones, roughly 90% occurring once. CDR1 is MNHNY and CDR2 is SVGAGI in the germline V gene (reference sequence). The V end lost 2 bases, the J end lost 2 bases, and 6 bases lay between the germline ends. This CDR3 is built from 13 residues. The sequenced material came from PBMCs. This receptor was taken from a woman in her 30s in good health and CMV-seropositive. V is TRBV6-6 and J is TRBJ1-2; a weak D match, TRBD1 (5 bases). This CDR3 reads CASSYGGNYGYTF. Here the CDR3 DNA reads TGTGCCAGCAGTTACGGGGGGAACTATGGCTACACCTTC.